This entry lists 32 T cell receptor beta chains sequenced from one sample in a study of blood T cell repertoires in COVID-19 (dated by TCRdb to about 2020). The library was generated by the immunoSEQ multiplex PCR assay. The clones in this table, taken by TCRdb from immuneACCESS, are in-frame only. Not every clone is retained; where verified, under half of the shortfall comes from an unresolved V gene, and the cause of the rest is unknown. The table for this sample lists some 490,000 clones; about 85% of them were counted only once. The ten largest clones add up to 7% to 10% of the sample. The sequenced sample consisted of PBMCs or T cells enriched from blood (not recorded which). These receptors all stem from a woman aged 55-75 years who had recovered from COVID-19.

The J gene is TRBJ2-2, the V gene TRBV6-5, with D possibly matching TRBD1 (5 bases). CDR1 MNHEY and CDR2 SVGAGI come from the germline V gene. The CDR3 consists of 15 residues. Trimming took 7 bases from V and 4 from J, leaving 16 bases between them. CDR3 sequence (DNA): TGTGCCAGCACCCAACTGGGGCTTGGCACCGGGGAGCTGTTTTTT. Protein product: CASTQLGLGTGELFF.

The genes are TRBV7-9 and TRBJ2-7; 8 bases line up with TRBD1. The CDR3 is 14 residues long. CDR1 is SEHNR and CDR2 is FQNEAQ in the germline V gene (reference sequence). V gave up 5 bases and J gave up 6 bases; unmatched junction bases: 9. The CDR3: CASSPIRTGSEQYF. The CDR3 DNA sequence: TGTGCCAGCAGCCCCATTCGGACAGGGTCCGAGCAGTACTTC. The variable domain in full, completed from reference TRBV7-9 and TRBJ2-7, reads DTGVSQNPRHKITKRGQNVTFRCDPISEHNRLYWYRQTLGQGPEFLTYFQNEAQLEKSRLLSDRFSAERPKGSFSTLEIQRTEQGDSAMYLCASSPIRTGSEQYFGPGTRLTVT.

V and J are TRBV21-1 and TRBJ2-2; TRBD2 was called by the table and not checked on the DNA. TRBV21-1 is flagged as a pseudogene. The CDR3 runs 19 residues. In nucleotides, the CDR3 is TGTGCCAGCAGCAAAGAGGATCTAGCGGGGGGCGAGGGCACCGGGGAGCTGTTTTTT. Amino acids: CASSKEDLAGGEGTGELFF.

This clone was counted a single time. The chain employs TRBV4-1 and TRBJ1-4, with D possibly being TRBD1 (6 bases). Between the trimmed V and J ends, which lost 0 bases and 6 bases, there was a span of 11 bases. Germline V CDR1 and CDR2: MGHRA, YSYEKL. This CDR3 contains 15 residues. Written as DNA, the CDR3 is TGCGCCAGCAGCCAAGAGTGGCAGGGGTATGAAAAACTGTTTTTT. It encodes CASSQEWQGYEKLFF.

This chain links TRBV2 with TRBJ1-5, with TRBD1 identical over 7 bases. The CDR3 has 15 residues. CDR1 is SNHLY, CDR2 FYNNEI, per germline. V dropped 6 bases and J dropped 0; count of bases not matched to a gene: 5. As DNA, the CDR3 is TGTGCCAGCAGACTGGGACAGCTTAGCAATCAGCCCCAGCATTTT. It codes for CASRLGQLSNQPQHF.

The chain carries TRBV7-9 and TRBJ1-1; D gene ambiguous. The germline V and J ends were trimmed by 4 bases and 1 base, with 7 bases remaining between them. This CDR3 has 13 amino acids. CDR1 SEHNR and CDR2 FQNEAQ come from the germline V gene (reference sequence). In nucleotides, the CDR3 is TGTGCCAGCAGCTCAGCCCAGAACACTGAAGCTTTCTTT. This codes for CASSSAQNTEAFF. The entire variable domain, with the rest obtained from reference TRBV7-9 and TRBJ1-1, is as follows: DTGVSQNPRHKITKRGQNVTFRCDPISEHNRLYWYRQTLGQGPEFLTYFQNEAQLEKSRLLSDRFSAERPKGSFSTLEIQRTEQGDSAMYLCASSSAQNTEAFFGQGTRLTVV.

The chain couples TRBV30 to TRBJ1-3; no clear D gene. The CDR3 spans 13 residues. Between the trimmed V and J ends, which lost 1 base and 2 bases, there was a span of 6 bases. Germline loops: CDR1 GTSNPN, CDR2 SVGIG (reference sequence). CDR3 bases: TGTGCCTGGAGTGGAGTCACTGGAAACACCATATATTTT. Translating gives CAWSGVTGNTIYF.

The chain recombines TRBV18 with TRBJ2-5, with 11 positions matching TRBD2. Germline V gene lookup returns CDR1 KGHSH and CDR2 LQKENI. With V trimmed by 1 base and J by 3 bases, 1 base remained unmatched. The CDR3 has 15 residues. The CDR3 region is CASSPLLAGEETQYF. In DNA, the CDR3 is TGTGCCAGCTCACCACTACTAGCGGGGGAAGAGACCCAGTACTTC.

This sequence joins TRBV10-3 and TRBJ2-1, with 9 bases matching TRBD1. CDR3 length: 13 residues. The germline gives CDR1 ENHRY, CDR2 SYGVKD. After removal of 11 bases from V and 4 bases from J, the junction contained 6 bases not matched to a gene. The CDR3 DNA sequence: TGTGCCGTAGGGACAGGGCGTTACAATGAGCAGTTCTTC. Translated, it gives CAVGTGRYNEQFF.

The rearrangement links TRBV30 to TRBJ2-7, with a tentative D call TRBD1 (6 bases). The germline V gene has CDR1 GTSNPN and CDR2 SVGIG (reference sequence). V shed 4 bases and J shed 0 bases, with 10 bases lying between them. The CDR3 runs 13 residues. CDR3 amino acids: CAWTPDSSYEQYF. DNA for the CDR3: TGTGCCTGGACCCCGGACAGCTCCTACGAGCAGTACTTC.

This clone was observed once. Other nucleotide sequences in the sample specify the same CDR3. This chain joins TRBV5-1 and TRBJ2-1; D is perhaps TRBD1 (6 bases). The germline V gene encodes CDR1 SGHRS and CDR2 YFSETQ. CDR3 length: 13 amino acids. Trimming removed 0 bases from V and 5 bases from J, with 6 bases in between. The CDR3 DNA sequence: TGCGCCAGCAGCTTGGGGACAGACAATGAGCAGTTCTTC. This sequence encodes CASSLGTDNEQFF.

This clone was recorded only once. V is TRBV7-2 and J is TRBJ2-1; a weak D match, TRBD1 (6 bases). The germline gives CDR1 SGHTA, CDR2 FQGNSA. The CDR3 runs to 15 residues. V was trimmed by 0 bases and J by 4 bases, leaving 10 bases between them. Written as DNA, the CDR3 is TGTGCCAGCAGCTTAGCCAAGGACAGATACAATGAGCAGTTCTTC. It encodes CASSLAKDRYNEQFF.

The CDR3 region has the DNA TGTGCCAGCACCCTCAGGGGGTGGTCTAATCAGCCCCAGCATTTT. As protein: CASTLRGWSNQPQHF. The rearrangement links TRBV5-6 to TRBJ1-5; 7 nucleotides agree with TRBD1. Germline values: CDR1 SGHDT, CDR2 YYEEEE. CDR3 length equals 15 residues. The V segment lost 6 bases and the J segment 4 bases; nucleotides outside the gene matches: 10.

The rearrangement links TRBV30 to TRBJ2-1, with 10 positions matching TRBD2. V dropped 8 bases and J dropped 5; count of bases not matched to a gene: 9. Germline CDR1 GTSNPN, CDR2 SVGIG (reference sequence). The CDR3 runs 14 residues. The chain's CDR3 is CARSSGGPNNEQFF. The DNA for the CDR3 is TGTGCCCGATCTAGCGGGGGACCTAACAATGAGCAGTTCTTC.

The chain recombines TRBV5-1 with TRBJ1-2; 8 nucleotides line up with TRBD1. The ends lost 4 bases at V and 5 bases at J; junction bases unmatched: 10. Germline V lookup: CDR1 SGHRS, CDR2 YFSETQ. The CDR3 runs to 15 residues. The CDR3 DNA sequence: TGCGCCAGCAGCACCCTTGGACAGGGTAATTATGGCTACACCTTC. Translating it yields CASSTLGQGNYGYTF.

The chain recombines TRBV21-1 with TRBJ1-4. TRBV21-1 is reported as a pseudogene. The CDR3 covers 18 residues. Written as DNA, the CDR3 is TGTGCCAGCAGCAAAAAGTCCGGGGAGGATGCAACTAATGAAAAACTGTTTTTT. Translated: CASSKKSGEDATNEKLFF.

The chain employs TRBV5-4 and TRBJ2-1; maybe TRBD1 (5 bases). Germline V gene sequence: CDR1 SGHNT, CDR2 YYREEE (reference sequence). This CDR3 comprises 16 residues. V lost 2 bases and J 3 bases, leaving 15 bases between the germline ends. The CDR3 region is CASSFGRRDGYNEQFF. CDR3 DNA: TGTGCCAGCAGCTTCGGGCGCAGGGATGGCTACAATGAGCAGTTCTTC. Variable domain in full (rest from reference TRBV5-4 and TRBJ2-1): ETGVTQSPTHLIKTRGQQVTLRCSSQSGHNTVSWYQQALGQGPQFIFQYYREEENGRGNFPPRFSGLQFPNYSSELNVNALELDDSALYLCASSFGRRDGYNEQFFGPGTRLTVL.

On this clone itself: Being one base from a much bigger clone, this may be a read error. The chain links TRBV7-8 to TRBJ1-1; D may be TRBD1 (5 bases). Trimming removed 4 bases at V and 1 base at J, with 7 bases between. The CDR3 loop spans 13 amino acids. Per the germline V gene, CDR1 is SGHVS and CDR2 is FQNEAQ. DNA for the CDR3: TGTGCCAGCAGCTCCGACAGGAACACTGAAGCTTTCTTT. This sequence encodes CASSSDRNTEAFF. The full variable domain, its missing parts supplied by reference TRBV7-8 and TRBJ1-1, is GAGVSQSPRYKVAKRGQDVALRCDPISGHVSLFWYQQALGQGPEFLTYFQNEAQLDKSGLPSDRFFAERPEGSVSTLKIQRTQQEDSAVYLCASSSDRNTEAFFGQGTRLTVV.

The chain employs TRBV27 and TRBJ2-3; 10 nucleotides align to TRBD2. V trimming: 6 bases; J trimming: 6 bases; junction bases outside the gene matches: 6. The CDR3 length is 14 residues. The germline CDR1 and CDR2 sequences are MNHEY and SMNVEV (reference sequence). CDR3 loop: CASRSGGAWDTQYF. The CDR3, as DNA: TGTGCCAGCAGGAGCGGGGGGGCCTGGGATACGCAGTATTTT.

The chain recombines TRBV29-1 with TRBJ1-4; D gene ambiguous. CDR1 SQVTM and CDR2 ANQGSEA come from the germline V gene. The V gene lost 6 bases and the J gene lost 6 bases, with 11 bases spanning the gap. CDR3 size: 12 residues. Written as DNA, the CDR3 is TGCAGCGTATCGCCCGGGTATGAAAAACTGTTTTTT. Protein product: CSVSPGYEKLFF.

The chain's CDR3 is CASSERSTGRGNTEAFF. In DNA, the CDR3 is TGTGCCAGCAGTGAAAGGTCTACAGGGAGGGGGAACACTGAAGCTTTCTTT. The V gene is TRBV2, the J gene TRBJ1-1; D possibly corresponds to TRBD1 (6 bases). The V end lost 2 bases, the J end lost 1 base, and 17 bases lay between the germline ends. The CDR3 consists of 17 residues. Per the germline V gene, CDR1 is SNHLY and CDR2 is FYNNEI.

This clone was observed a handful of times. V and J are TRBV20-1 and TRBJ2-1, with D perhaps matching TRBD2 (5 bases). Germline V gene data show CDR1 as DFQATT and CDR2 as SNEGSKA (reference sequence). The CDR3 extends over 11 amino acids. Trimming took off 1 base at V and 13 bases at J, with 11 bases between the two ends. This chain's CDR3 is CSARVQEDQFF. The DNA for the CDR3 is TGCAGTGCTAGAGTCCAGGAGGATCAGTTCTTC.

The chain has TRBV24-1 and TRBJ1-5; 7 bases agree with TRBD1. The CDR3 extends over 15 amino acids. The V and J ends lost 3 bases and 6 bases, in that order; junction bases with no gene match: 7. Germline-derived CDR1 and CDR2 are KGHDR and SFDVKD. CDR3 protein: CATSDKQGSGQPQHF. The CDR3, as DNA: TGTGCCACCAGTGATAAACAGGGGTCGGGTCAGCCCCAGCATTTT.

The genes are TRBV7-2 and TRBJ1-5; TRBD1 agrees at 9 bases. J was trimmed by 6 bases and V by 5 bases; bases with no gene match: 5. The CDR3 is 14 amino acids. Germline assignment: CDR1 SGHTA and CDR2 FQGNSA. CDR3 residues: CASSDGTGSQPQHF. CDR3 in DNA: TGTGCCAGCAGCGACGGGACAGGGAGTCAGCCCCAGCATTTT.

For this clone: Other DNA sequences in this sample translate to the same CDR3. The chain carries TRBV24-1 and TRBJ2-3; a weak D match, TRBD2 (6 bases). Germline V CDR1 and CDR2: KGHDR, SFDVKD. V lost 3 bases and J lost 0, with 9 bases in between. This CDR3 contains 15 residues. CDR3 protein: CATSDPGGSTDTQYF. The DNA for the CDR3 is TGTGCCACCAGTGATCCCGGGGGTAGCACAGATACGCAGTATTTT.

The V call is TRBV10-3, the J call TRBJ1-1; 10 bases match TRBD1. From germline, CDR1 is ENHRY and CDR2 SYGVKD. The CDR3 spans 15 residues. V gave up 2 bases and J gave up 8 bases; unmatched junction bases: 8. CDR3 coding DNA: TGTGCCATCAGTGAGCCCGGGACAGGGGAGGTCGAAGCTTTCTTT. This sequence encodes CAISEPGTGEVEAFF.

J is TRBJ1-3 and V is TRBV3-1 (or the pseudogene TRBV3-2); D gene unclear. The CDR3 spans 14 residues. V was pared by 1 base and J by 4 bases, with 8 bases between. The V gene's germline CDR1 is LGHDT and CDR2 YNNKEL (reference sequence). The chain's CDR3 is CASSQGLLGNTIYF. The CDR3 DNA reads TGTGCCAGCAGCCAAGGACTTTTAGGAAACACCATATATTTT.

The rearrangement links TRBV7-6 to TRBJ2-7; the D is unclear. Trimming left V 5 bases short and J 0 bases short, with 11 bases between. Germline V lookup: CDR1 SGHVS, CDR2 FNYEAQ. The length of the CDR3 is 14 residues. CDR3: CASSRAVSSYEQYF. Written as DNA, the CDR3 is TGTGCCAGCAGCCGCGCCGTCTCCTCCTACGAGCAGTACTTC.

V and J are TRBV5-1 and TRBJ2-7; 7 bases map to TRBD1. Germline values: CDR1 SGHRS, CDR2 YFSETQ. This CDR3 spans 12 amino acids. Trimming cost V 5 bases and J 5 bases; bases outside gene matches: 4. The CDR3 here is CASRTGTDEQYF. Written as DNA, the CDR3 is TGCGCCAGCAGAACAGGGACAGACGAGCAGTACTTC.

The V and J genes are TRBV19 and TRBJ1-5; no definite D call. The CDR3 sequence is 14 residues long. Trimming left V 7 bases short and J 3 bases short, with 13 bases between. Germline CDR1 LNHDA, CDR2 SQIVND (reference sequence). In nucleotides, the CDR3 is TGTGCCAGTAACTTTCGGAGTGTCAATCAGCCCCAGCATTTT. Its protein product is CASNFRSVNQPQHF.

This chain joins TRBV29-1 and TRBJ2-3, with 8 bases lining up with TRBD1. The CDR3 sequence is 13 residues long. The germline V gene has CDR1 SQVTM and CDR2 ANQGSEA. After removal of 6 bases from V and 4 bases from J, the junction contained 6 bases not matched to a gene. The CDR3 loop is CSVRGQGADTQYF. The CDR3 DNA is TGCAGCGTGCGCGGACAGGGAGCAGATACGCAGTATTTT.

The V and J genes are TRBV25-1 and TRBJ1-2, with D possibly TRBD1 on 6 matching bases. The CDR3 sequence is 13 residues long. Trimming shortened V by 4 bases and J by 4 bases, and 10 bases separated the two germline ends. Germline values: CDR1 MGHDK, CDR2 SYGVNS. The CDR3: CASSVDRSYGYTF. The CDR3 coding sequence is TGTGCCAGCAGTGTCGACAGGAGCTATGGCTACACCTTC.